This is a list of T cell receptor beta chains from one sample in a study of human T cells and chemical hapten exposure. Using its own MiXCR run on the RACE reads, TCRdb lists one record per CDR3 protein. This sample has just over 80,000 distinct CDR3 sequences; over 8.5% occur once, and the top ten carry roughly 4.2%. The sequenced sample was whole blood, obtained in connection with sensitization to the hapten diphenylcyclopropenone (DPC). The receptors come from a woman aged 45-65 years with alopecia areata. Some clones in this sample may be carry-over from other donors' samples. Each CDR3 is given with its conserved first and last residue. A D gene is named only where the DNA matches it firmly. Clone size is stated in some rows and not others, as once, few, many or a class when expanded.

>TRBJ2-2|-|few|TRBV7-9
CASSWGHTTGELFF
TGTGCCAGCAGCTGGGGACACACCACCGGGGAGCTGTTTTTT
>TRBJ2-1|TRBD1|many|TRBV6-5
CASSSDRGSYNEQFF
TGTGCCAGCAGTTCTGACAGGGGAAGTTACAATGAGCAGTTCTTC
>TRBJ2-1|TRBD2|many|TRBV10-1
CASSEGGGGSYNEQFF
TGCGCCAGCAGTGAGGGTGGGGGGGGTTCCTACAATGAGCAGTTCTTC
>TRBJ2-7|-|-|TRBV5-1
CASSSDRQVYEQYF
TGCGCCAGCAGCTCTGACCGACAGGTCTACGAGCAGTACTTC
>TRBJ2-7|-|many|TRBV19
CASSMLQGRGYEQYF
TGTGCCAGTAGTATGCTTCAGGGGCGCGGTTACGAGCAGTACTTC
>TRBJ2-1|TRBD1|-|TRBV28
CASSFRQGANEQFF
TGTGCCAGCAGTTTTCGACAGGGGGCGAATGAGCAGTTCTTC
>TRBJ1-4|-|many|TRBV20-1
CSARVPASNEKLFF
TGCAGTGCTAGAGTACCGGCAAGTAATGAAAAACTGTTTTTT
>TRBJ2-1|TRBD2|-|TRBV24-1
CATSDPRASGTLGDEQFF
TGTGCCACCAGTGATCCTCGGGCTAGCGGGACCCTGGGGGATGAGCAGTTCTTC
>TRBJ2-3|-|few|TRBV7-6
CASSLAWGTDTQYF
TGTGCCAGCAGCTTAGCCTGGGGCACAGATACGCAGTATTTT
>TRBJ2-3|-|few|TRBV6-5
CASSYSGTSTDTQYF
TGTGCCAGCAGTTACTCTGGGACTAGCACAGATACGCAGTATTTT
>TRBJ2-7|TRBD2|few|TRBV10-3
CAIRRDYSYEQYF
TGTGCCATCAGGAGGGACTACTCCTACGAGCAGTACTTC
>TRBJ1-5|-|few|TRBV30
CAWSPGPNQPQHF
TGTGCCTGGAGCCCGGGCCCGAATCAGCCCCAGCATTTT
>TRBJ1-4|TRBD1|many|TRBV28
CASSTGGYEKLFF
TGTGCCAGCAGCACAGGGGGCTATGAAAAACTGTTTTTT
>TRBJ1-5|-|few|TRBV29-1
CSVEMGNNQPQHF
TGCAGCGTTGAGATGGGAAACAATCAGCCCCAGCATTTT
>TRBJ2-7|-|many|TRBV29-1
CSVGGAGPTYEQYF
TGCAGCGTTGGGGGAGCAGGGCCTACCTACGAGCAGTACTTC